The 11 T cell receptor beta chains below come from one sample, sequenced in a study of shared clonotypes between healthy human individuals. Naive CD8 isolation took CD45RO-negative cells positively selected for CCR7 and excluded terminally differentiated effector memory CD45RA+ cells. Profiled with immunoSEQ multiplex PCR; TCRdb holds only in-frame clones, not every one. The sample includes over 2,000,000 clones, about 93% of them seen just once. Material for sequencing was naive CD8+ T cells from PBMCs. Source of these receptors: a man aged 18 to 35 in good health. Some clones in this sample may be carry-over from other donors' samples.

The chain links TRBV11-2 to TRBJ2-5; 9 positions match TRBD2. The DNA matches TRBJ2-7 better at its end, which makes the J call doubtful. CDR3 length: 17 residues. Germline lookup yields CDR1 SGHAT and CDR2 FQNNGV. CDR3 coding DNA: TGTGCCAGCAGCTTAGTTCGGGCGGGAGGGCCGTTCGGCGAGCAGTACTTC. The encoded protein is CASSLVRAGGPFGEQYF.

The CDR3 nucleotides are TGTGCCAGCATTAGCGGGAGGGACGGCACCGGGGAGCTGTTTTTT. Translation gives CASISGRDGTGELFF. The rearrangement joins TRBV7-9 to TRBJ2-2; 11 bases are shared with TRBD2. The CDR3 is 15 amino acids. Per germline, CDR1 SEHNR and CDR2 FQNEAQ (reference sequence). V lost 7 bases, J lost 4 bases, and 5 bases stayed unmatched.

This chain links TRBV18 with TRBJ2-3; tentatively, D is TRBD1 or TRBD2 (5 bases each). Looked up from germline, CDR1 is KGHSH and CDR2 is LQKENI. V was cut by 3 bases and J by 2 bases, with 21 bases left in between. This CDR3 is 18 amino acids long. CDR3 nucleotides: TGTGCCAGCTCACCGGGAACAGGCTCAAGCGGATACACAGATACGCAGTATTTT. This translates into CASSPGTGSSGYTDTQYF.

This chain joins TRBV5-1 and TRBJ1-1; D is uncertain. Germline V CDR1 and CDR2: SGHRS, YFSETQ. Trimming cost V 0 bases and J 1 base, with 13 bases left between them. The CDR3 consists of 16 residues. The CDR3: CASSLVRSRSNTEAFF. CDR3 DNA sequence: TGCGCCAGCAGCTTGGTTAGATCCCGCTCGAACACTGAAGCTTTCTTT.

The chain links TRBV13 to TRBJ2-1; D is perhaps TRBD2 (5 bases). Trimming removed 4 bases from V and 5 bases from J, with 9 bases in between. The CDR3 consists of 13 residues. Germline CDR1 reads PRHDT; CDR2 reads FYEKMQ (reference sequence). CDR3 in amino acids: CASSSRLHNEQFF. The CDR3 nucleotides read TGTGCCAGCAGCTCCAGACTACACAATGAGCAGTTCTTC.

The V gene is TRBV19, the J gene TRBJ2-1; no firm D call. CDR1 LNHDA and CDR2 SQIVND come from the germline V gene (reference sequence). The CDR3 contains 16 residues. The V and J ends lost 2 bases and 8 bases respectively, with 19 bases between them. The CDR3 DNA reads as TGTGCCAGTAGTATAATGGGTGGCCTAGTAGGCGATGAGCAGTTCTTC. Translating gives CASSIMGGLVGDEQFF.

The chain couples TRBV27 to TRBJ2-5, with 12 bases fitting TRBD2. The length of the CDR3 is 15 residues. Germline CDR1 reads MNHEY; CDR2 reads SMNVEV (reference sequence). J lost 9 bases, V lost 6 bases, and 11 bases had no gene match. The CDR3 bases are TGTGCCAGCAGCGAACTAGCGGGAGGTTTAAAGGCCCAGTACTTC. Protein sequence: CASSELAGGLKAQYF.

The rearrangement joins TRBV4-3 to TRBJ2-3; the match to TRBD2 covers 7 bases. J was trimmed by 2 bases and V by 4 bases; bases with no gene match: 12. The CDR3 has 17 amino acids. Per germline, CDR1 LGHNA and CDR2 YSLEER. DNA for the CDR3: TGCGCCAGCAGCCCCTCAGGGAGCGGGACGGTCACAGATACGCAGTATTTT. Translating gives CASSPSGSGTVTDTQYF.

As for this clone: This sample also contains other DNA sequences that code for the same CDR3. The chain employs TRBV7-2 and TRBJ1-5, with D unresolved. CDR3 length equals 15 residues. The germline CDR1 and CDR2 sequences are SGHTA and FQGNSA. Trimming left V 1 base short and J 0 bases short, with 7 bases between. CDR3 region: CASSLGGYSNQPQHF. CDR3 nucleotide sequence: TGTGCCAGCAGCTTAGGAGGTTATAGCAATCAGCCCCAGCATTTT.

The J gene is TRBJ2-1, the V gene TRBV29-1; 7 bases match TRBD2. The CDR3 length is 14 residues. The germline gives CDR1 SQVTM, CDR2 ANQGSEA. The ends lost 3 bases at V and 7 bases at J; junction bases unmatched: 9. The CDR3 is CSVEGGSRVNEQFF. CDR3 nucleotide sequence: TGCAGCGTTGAGGGCGGGAGTCGTGTTAATGAGCAGTTCTTC.

This chain uses TRBV11-2 with TRBJ2-5; D call uncertain. The V end was cut by 3 bases, the J end by 2 bases, with 7 bases between. Germline V gene data show CDR1 as SGHAT and CDR2 as FQNNGV. This CDR3 is built from 13 residues. The CDR3, as DNA: TGTGCCAGCAGCTTTCACTATCAAGAGACCCAGTACTTC. Translation gives CASSFHYQETQYF.